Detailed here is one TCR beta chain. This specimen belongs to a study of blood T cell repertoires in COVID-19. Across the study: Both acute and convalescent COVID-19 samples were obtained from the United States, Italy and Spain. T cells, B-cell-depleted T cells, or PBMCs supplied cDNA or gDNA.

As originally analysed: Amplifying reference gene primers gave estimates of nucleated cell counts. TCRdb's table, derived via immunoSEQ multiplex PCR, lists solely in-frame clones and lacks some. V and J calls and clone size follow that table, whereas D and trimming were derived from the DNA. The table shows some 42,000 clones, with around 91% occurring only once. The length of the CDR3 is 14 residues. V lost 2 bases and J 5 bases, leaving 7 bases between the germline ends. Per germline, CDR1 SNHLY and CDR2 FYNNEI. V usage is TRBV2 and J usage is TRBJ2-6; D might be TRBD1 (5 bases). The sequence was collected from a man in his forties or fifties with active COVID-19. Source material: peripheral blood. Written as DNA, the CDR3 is TGTGCCAGCAGTGAACAGGGTTGGGCCAACGTCCTGACTTTC. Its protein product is CASSEQGWANVLTF.